This T cell receptor beta chain was profiled in a study of control samples from healthy donors and cancer patients (dated by TCRdb to the early 2020s). Receptor libraries were prepared by the immunoSEQ multiplex PCR assay. TCRdb mirrors the immuneACCESS table, restricted to in-frame sequences. Some clones are absent from its copies; in checked studies, under half trace to an unresolved V gene, and the reason for the others is unknown. The sample contains about 95,000 clones, about 85% of them found a single time. The leading ten clones occupy roughly a fifth of the sample. From the germline V gene, CDR1 is KGHSH and CDR2 is LQKENI. V is shortened by 6 bases, J by 2 bases, and the region joining them spans 13 bases. The CDR3 numbers 14 residues from cysteine through phenylalanine. Left in the record is the CDR3 DNA by itself, 42 bases read in frame from the first base. Regarding this clone: The antigen it recognizes is unknown. Within one base of it there is no much larger clone, and no base qualities were kept.

The chain is made from TRBV18 and TRBJ1-2, with TRBD1 tentatively as D gene (5 bases match). The TCR was taken from a young man in good health. The sample comprised blood. The CDR3 loop reads CASSLAGDNYGYTF. In nucleotide form, the sequence is TGTGCCAGCTCGCTAGCCGGGGACAACTATGGCTACACCTTC.